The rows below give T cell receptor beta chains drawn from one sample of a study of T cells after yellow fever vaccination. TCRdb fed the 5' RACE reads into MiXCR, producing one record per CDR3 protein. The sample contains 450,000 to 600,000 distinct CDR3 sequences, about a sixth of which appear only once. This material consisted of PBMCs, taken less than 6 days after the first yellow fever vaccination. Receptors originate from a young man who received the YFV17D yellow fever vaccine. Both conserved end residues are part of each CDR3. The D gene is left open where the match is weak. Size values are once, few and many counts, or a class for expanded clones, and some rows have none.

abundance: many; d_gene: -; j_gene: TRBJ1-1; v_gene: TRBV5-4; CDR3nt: TGTGCCAGCAGCCTTATGGGGAACACTGAAGCTTTCTTT; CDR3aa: CASSLMGNTEAFF
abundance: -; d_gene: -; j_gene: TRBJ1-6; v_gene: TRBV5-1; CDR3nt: TGCGCCAGCAGCTTGGTCCGGGGCGCCCATAATTCACCCCTCCACTTT; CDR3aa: CASSLVRGAHNSPLHF
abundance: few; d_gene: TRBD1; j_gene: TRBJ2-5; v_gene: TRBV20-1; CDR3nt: TGCAGTGCCCAGGGGGAAGAGACCCAGTACTTC; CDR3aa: CSAQGEETQYF
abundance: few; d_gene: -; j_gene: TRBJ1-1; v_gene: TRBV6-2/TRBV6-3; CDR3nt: TGTGCCAGCAGTCCTCTTCACCTGAACACTGAAGCTTTCTTT; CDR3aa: CASSPLHLNTEAFF
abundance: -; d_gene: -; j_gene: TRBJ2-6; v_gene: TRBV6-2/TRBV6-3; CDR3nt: TGTGCCAGCAGTTCAGGGTACACTGGGGCCAACGTCCTGACTTTC; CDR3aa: CASSSGYTGANVLTF
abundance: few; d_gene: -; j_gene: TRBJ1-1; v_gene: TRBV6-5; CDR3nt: TGTGCCAGCAGTTACAACCGCACCTTGCTGAACACTGAAGCTTTCTTT; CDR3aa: CASSYNRTLLNTEAFF
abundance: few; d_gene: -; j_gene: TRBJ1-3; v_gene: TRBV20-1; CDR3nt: TGCAGTGCTAGTACAGGATTCTCTGGAAACACCATATATTTT; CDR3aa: CSASTGFSGNTIYF
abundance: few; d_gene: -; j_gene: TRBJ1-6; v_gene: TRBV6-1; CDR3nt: TGTGCCAGCAGTCCTCCGGGACCTTCGAATTCACCCCTCCACTTT; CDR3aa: CASSPPGPSNSPLHF
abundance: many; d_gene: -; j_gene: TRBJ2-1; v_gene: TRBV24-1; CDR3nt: TGTGCCACCAGTGATTCGACTAGGGCCTACAATGAGCAGTTCTTC; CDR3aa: CATSDSTRAYNEQFF
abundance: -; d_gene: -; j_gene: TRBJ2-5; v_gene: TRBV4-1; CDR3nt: TGCGCCAGCAGCCCCGAGGCGGACGGGCGGGAGACCCAGTACTTC; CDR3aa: CASSPEADGRETQYF
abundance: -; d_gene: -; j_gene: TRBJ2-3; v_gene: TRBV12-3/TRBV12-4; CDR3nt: TGTGCCAGCACCCCGAGTGGGGTTACGCAGTATTTT; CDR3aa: CASTPSGVTQYF
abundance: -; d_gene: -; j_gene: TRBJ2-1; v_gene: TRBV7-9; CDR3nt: TGTGCCAGCACCCCCAGGAAGGGCGAGAACTACAATGAGCAGTTCTTC; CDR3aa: CASTPRKGENYNEQFF
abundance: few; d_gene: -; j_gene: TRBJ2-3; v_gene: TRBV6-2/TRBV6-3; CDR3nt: TGTGCCAGCAGTTACTCGATGGACGAGCAAGGCACAGATACGCAGTATTTT; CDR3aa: CASSYSMDEQGTDTQYF
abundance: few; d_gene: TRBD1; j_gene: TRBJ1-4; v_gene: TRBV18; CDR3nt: TGTGCCAGCTCACTTATCGGGCCAGGGGGGACCACTAATGAAAAACTGTTTTTT; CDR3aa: CASSLIGPGGTTNEKLFF
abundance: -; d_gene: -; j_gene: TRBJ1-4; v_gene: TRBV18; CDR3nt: TGTGCCAGCTCACCTCCCGGGGCCCAGGAAAAACTGTTTTTT; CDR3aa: CASSPPGAQEKLFF
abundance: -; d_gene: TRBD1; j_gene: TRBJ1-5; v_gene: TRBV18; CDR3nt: TGTGCCAGCTCCGAGGGACAGGTCAATCAGCCCCAGCATTTT; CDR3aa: CASSEGQVNQPQHF
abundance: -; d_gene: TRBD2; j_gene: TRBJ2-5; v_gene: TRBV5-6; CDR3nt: TGTGCCAGCAGCTCCCTTGCGGGGGGGAGGAAGACCCAGTACTTC; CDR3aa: CASSSLAGGRKTQYF
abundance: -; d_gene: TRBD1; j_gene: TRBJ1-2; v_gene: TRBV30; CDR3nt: TGTGCCTGGTCTCCCGTTAAGTTCCAGGGGCCAGGGGGGTTGAGTGGCTACACCTTC; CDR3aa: CAWSPVKFQGPGGLSGYTF
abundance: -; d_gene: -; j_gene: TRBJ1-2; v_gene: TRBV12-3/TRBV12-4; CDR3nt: TGTGCCAGCAGTCCCCGCCCACAGCGGAACGGCTACACCTTC; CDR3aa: CASSPRPQRNGYTF
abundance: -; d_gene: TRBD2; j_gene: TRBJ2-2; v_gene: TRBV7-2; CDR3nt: TGTGCCAGCAGCTTTAGCGGGACGAACGGCGAGGAGCTGTTTTTT; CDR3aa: CASSFSGTNGEELFF
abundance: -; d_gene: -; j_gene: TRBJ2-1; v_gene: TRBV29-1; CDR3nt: TGCAGCGTTGGGTTCAGGGGGGGTGGTAATGAGCAGTTCTTC; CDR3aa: CSVGFRGGGNEQFF
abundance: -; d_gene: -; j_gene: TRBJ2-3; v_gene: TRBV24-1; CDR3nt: TGTGCCACCAGTCCAGGGGGCACAGATACGCAGTATTTT; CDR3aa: CATSPGGTDTQYF
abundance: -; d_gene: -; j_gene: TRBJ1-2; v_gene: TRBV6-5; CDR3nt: TGTGCCAGCAGTTACGGCAGCGGGGACCATTATGGCTACACCTTC; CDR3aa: CASSYGSGDHYGYTF
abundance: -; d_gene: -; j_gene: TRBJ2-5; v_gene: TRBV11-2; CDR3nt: TGTGCCAGCAGCCCGGACCCTAGCAGCCAAGAGACCCAGTACTTC; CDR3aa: CASSPDPSSQETQYF
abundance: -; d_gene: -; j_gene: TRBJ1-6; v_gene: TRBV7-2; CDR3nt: TGTGCCAGCAGCTTATCTGAGGGGTCGAGAACCCTCCACTTT; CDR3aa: CASSLSEGSRTLHF
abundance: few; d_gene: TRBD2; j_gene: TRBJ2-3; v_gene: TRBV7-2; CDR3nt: TGTGCCGGGACTAGCGGCACAGATACGCAGTATTTT; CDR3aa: CAGTSGTDTQYF
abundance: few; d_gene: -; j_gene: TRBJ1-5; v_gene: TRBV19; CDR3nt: TGTGCCAGTAGTATTTCCCCCGGGGGAGGCAATCAGCCCCAGCATTTT; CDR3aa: CASSISPGGGNQPQHF
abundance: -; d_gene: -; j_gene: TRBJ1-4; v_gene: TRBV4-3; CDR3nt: TGCGCCAGCAGCCAAGTACAGGGAAAACTGTTTTTT; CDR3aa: CASSQVQGKLFF
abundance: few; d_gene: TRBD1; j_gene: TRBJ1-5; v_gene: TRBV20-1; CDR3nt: TGCAGTGCTAGAGCTCAGGGGGCTGGTCAGCCCCAGCATTTT; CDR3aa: CSARAQGAGQPQHF
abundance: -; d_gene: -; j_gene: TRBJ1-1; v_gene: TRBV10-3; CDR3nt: TGTGCCATCAAAGGACAAAAAGAAGCTTTCTTT; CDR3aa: CAIKGQKEAFF
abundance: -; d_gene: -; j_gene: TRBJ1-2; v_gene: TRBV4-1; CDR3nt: TGCGCCAGCAGCCAACAGGGAATCGGCTACACCTTC; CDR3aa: CASSQQGIGYTF
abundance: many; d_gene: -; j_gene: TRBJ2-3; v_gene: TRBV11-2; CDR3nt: TGTGCCAGCAGCTTATATCGCACTCACACAGATACGCAGTATTTT; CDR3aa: CASSLYRTHTDTQYF
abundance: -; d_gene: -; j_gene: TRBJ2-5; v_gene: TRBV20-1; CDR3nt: TGCAGCCTTGGGGGGGGGCGAGTCTCACGGGCAGAGACCCAGTACTTC; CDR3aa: CSLGGGRVSRAETQYF
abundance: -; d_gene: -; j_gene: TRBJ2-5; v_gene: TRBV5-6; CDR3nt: TGTGCCAGCAGCTTGGTGGGGGCTTGGGTTCAAGAGACCCAGTACTTC; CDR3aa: CASSLVGAWVQETQYF
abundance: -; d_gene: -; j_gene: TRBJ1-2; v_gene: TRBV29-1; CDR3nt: TGCAGCGTTGAAGATTGGATCGGCACTTATGGCTACACCTTC; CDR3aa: CSVEDWIGTYGYTF
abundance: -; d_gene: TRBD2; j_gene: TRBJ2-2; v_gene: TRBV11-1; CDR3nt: TGTGCCAGCAGCCCAGGCGCTAGCGGGGGGAGAGCCGGGGAGCTGTTTTTT; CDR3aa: CASSPGASGGRAGELFF
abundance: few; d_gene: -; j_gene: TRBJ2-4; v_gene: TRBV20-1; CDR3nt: TGCAGTGCTAGTATCCAGATAAACATTCAGTACTTC; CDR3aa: CSASIQINIQYF
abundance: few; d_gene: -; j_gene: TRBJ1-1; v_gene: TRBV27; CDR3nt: TGTGCCAGCAGTTTGGACCAGCTGCTATCTGAAGCTTTCTTT; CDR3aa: CASSLDQLLSEAFF
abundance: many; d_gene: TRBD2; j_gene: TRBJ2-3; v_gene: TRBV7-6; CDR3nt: TGTGCCACCAGAGCGGGGGGGGGCACAGATACGCAGTATTTT; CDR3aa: CATRAGGGTDTQYF
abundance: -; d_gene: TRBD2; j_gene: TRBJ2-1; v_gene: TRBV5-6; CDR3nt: TGTGCCAGCAGCTTGGGACTAGCGATCGATGAGCAGTTCTTC; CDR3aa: CASSLGLAIDEQFF
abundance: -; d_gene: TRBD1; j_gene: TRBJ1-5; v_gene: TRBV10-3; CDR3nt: TGTGCCATCAGTGACTCGAGCGGGACAGACCAGCCCCCGCATTTT; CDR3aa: CAISDSSGTDQPPHF
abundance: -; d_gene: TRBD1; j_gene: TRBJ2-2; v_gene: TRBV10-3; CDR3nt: TGTGCCATCAGGGTCGGGCAGGGGGCGTACACCGGGGAGCTGTTTTTT; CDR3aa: CAIRVGQGAYTGELFF
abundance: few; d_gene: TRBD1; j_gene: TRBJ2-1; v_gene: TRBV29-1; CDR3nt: TGCAGCGTCACCGGGACAGGGGGAGGGAAAAATGAGCAGTTCTTC; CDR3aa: CSVTGTGGGKNEQFF
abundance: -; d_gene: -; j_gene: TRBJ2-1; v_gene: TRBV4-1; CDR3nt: TGCGCCAGCAGCCAAGCGCACGGGGTTCTTACCTACAATGAGCAGTTCTTC; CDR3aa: CASSQAHGVLTYNEQFF
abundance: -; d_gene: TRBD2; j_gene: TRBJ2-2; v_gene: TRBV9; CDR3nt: TGTGCCAGCAGCGGACACGGGGGGGGAACCGGGGAGCTGTTTTTT; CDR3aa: CASSGHGGGTGELFF
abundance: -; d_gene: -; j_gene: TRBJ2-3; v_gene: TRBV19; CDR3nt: TGTGCCAGTAGTCCGACCGCGGGCCCCCTGCAGTATTTT; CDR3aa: CASSPTAGPLQYF
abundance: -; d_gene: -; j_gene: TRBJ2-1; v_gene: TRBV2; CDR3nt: TGTGCCAGCGATCGGTACAATGAGCAGTTCTTC; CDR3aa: CASDRYNEQFF
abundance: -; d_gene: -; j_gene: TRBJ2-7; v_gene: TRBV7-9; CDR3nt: TGTGCCAGCAGCCCCGGACCCGAGCAGTACTTC; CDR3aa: CASSPGPEQYF
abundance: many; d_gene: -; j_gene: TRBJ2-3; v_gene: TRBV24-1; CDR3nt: TGTGCCACCAGTGACCCTGACCGCCCAGATACGCAGTATTTT; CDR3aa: CATSDPDRPDTQYF
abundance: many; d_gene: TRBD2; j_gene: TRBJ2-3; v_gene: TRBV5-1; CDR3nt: TGCGCCAGCAGCAAACTAGCGGGGGGAAACACAGATACGCAGTATTTT; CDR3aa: CASSKLAGGNTDTQYF
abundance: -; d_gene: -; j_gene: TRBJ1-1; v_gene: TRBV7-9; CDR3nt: TGTGCCAGCAGGGGCGCGGCCCCGTACACTGAAGCTTTCTTT; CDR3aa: CASRGAAPYTEAFF
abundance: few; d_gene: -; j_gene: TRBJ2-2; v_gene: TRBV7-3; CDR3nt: TGTGCCACCGCGACGTCGAACACCGGGGAGCTGTTTTTT; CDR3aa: CATATSNTGELFF
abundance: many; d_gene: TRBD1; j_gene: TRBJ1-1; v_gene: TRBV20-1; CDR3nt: TGCAGTGCTGCCGGGACAGGGGGCGGTGAAGCTTTCTTT; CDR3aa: CSAAGTGGGEAFF
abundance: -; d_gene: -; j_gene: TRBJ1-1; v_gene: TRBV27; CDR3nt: TGTGCCAGCAGTCACTCTACCACCGTTGAAGCTTTCTTT; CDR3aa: CASSHSTTVEAFF